The present T cell receptor (beta chain) was sequenced within a study of regulatory T cells in long-lasting Graves disease. At least ten counts were recorded for this clonotype. Sequence at one end of the junction differs from germline and may be a read error. The CDR3 is 12 residues long. Germline values: CDR1 SGDLS, CDR2 YYNGEE. According to the study, TCR beta libraries were built with iRepertoire HTBI primers and CDR3-region Arm-PCR. TCRdb re-analysed the multiplex PCR reads in MiXCR, keeping a single row per CDR3 protein. This sample yields some 500,000 distinct CDR3 sequences, of which about 16% are seen a single time; roughly 25% belongs to the top ten. Time point denoted: newly diagnosed GD, antithyroid drugs for less than 3 months. PBMC-derived RNA was used for the TCR library. The same sample was also used in a study of T cells in Graves' hyperthyroidism and ophthalmopathy.

V is TRBV9 and J is TRBJ2-7; 7 positions match TRBD1. The receptor comes from a woman aged 35-65 years with Graves disease. The sample here was peripheral blood mononuclear cells (PBMCs), taken at new diagnosis, from a patient treated with antithyroid drugs. The chain's CDR3 is CASSVVGGEQYF. CDR3 DNA sequence: TGTGCCAGCAGCGTAGTAGGGGGCGAGCAATACTTC.